This T cell receptor beta chain comes out of a study of T cells in Graves' hyperthyroidism and ophthalmopathy. The investigators amplified TCR beta CDR3 regions from RNA transcripts. Carried out on the TCR CDR3, a first-round RT-PCR used the HTBI primer set. One entry per CDR3 protein, called by TCRdb with MiXCR from the multiplex PCR reads. The sample shows under 650,000 distinct CDR3 sequences, about 16% of them seen only once. This CDR3 has 16 amino acids. The V and J ends lost 4 bases and 3 bases, in that order; junction bases with no gene match: 12. CDR1 and CDR2 from the germline V gene are SGHKS and YYEKEE (reference sequence).

This TCR derives from a woman in her twenties or thirties with Graves' hyperthyroidism. V is TRBV5-5 and J is TRBJ1-1; 7 bases agree with TRBD1. Sequencing was done on a sample of blood. The CDR3 loop reads CASSPLSRGRDTEAFF. The CDR3 nucleotides read TGTGCCAGCAGCCCTCTCTCCAGGGGGAGGGACACTGAAGCTTTCTTT.